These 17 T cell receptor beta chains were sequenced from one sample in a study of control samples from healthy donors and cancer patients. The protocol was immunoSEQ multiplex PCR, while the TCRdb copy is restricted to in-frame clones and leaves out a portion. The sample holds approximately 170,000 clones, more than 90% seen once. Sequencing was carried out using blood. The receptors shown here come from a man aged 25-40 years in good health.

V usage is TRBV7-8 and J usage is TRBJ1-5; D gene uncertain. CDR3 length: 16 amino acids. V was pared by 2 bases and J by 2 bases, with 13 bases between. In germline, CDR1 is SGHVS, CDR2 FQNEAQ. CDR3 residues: CASSLSAAQGNQPQHF. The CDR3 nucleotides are TGTGCCAGCAGCTTATCGGCAGCCCAGGGCAATCAGCCCCAGCATTTT.

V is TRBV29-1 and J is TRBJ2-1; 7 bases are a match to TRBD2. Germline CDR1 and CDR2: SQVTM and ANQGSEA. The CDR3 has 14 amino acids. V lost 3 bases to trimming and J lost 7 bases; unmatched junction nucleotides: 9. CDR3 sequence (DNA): TGCAGCGTTGATTCTCCTAGCGGAAGAAATGAGCAGTTCTTC. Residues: CSVDSPSGRNEQFF.

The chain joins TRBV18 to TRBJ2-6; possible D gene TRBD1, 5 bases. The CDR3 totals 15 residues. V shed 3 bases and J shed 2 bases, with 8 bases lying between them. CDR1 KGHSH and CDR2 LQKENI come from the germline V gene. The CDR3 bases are TGTGCCAGCTCACCTCGCAGGGCTGGGGCCAACGTCCTGACTTTC. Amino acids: CASSPRRAGANVLTF.

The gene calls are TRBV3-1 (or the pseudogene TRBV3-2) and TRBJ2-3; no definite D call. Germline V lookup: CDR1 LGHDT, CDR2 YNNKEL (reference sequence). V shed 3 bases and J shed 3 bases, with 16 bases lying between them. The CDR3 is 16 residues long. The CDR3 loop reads CASSHHLSGETDTQYF. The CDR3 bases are TGTGCCAGCAGCCACCACCTGAGTGGAGAAACAGATACGCAGTATTTT.

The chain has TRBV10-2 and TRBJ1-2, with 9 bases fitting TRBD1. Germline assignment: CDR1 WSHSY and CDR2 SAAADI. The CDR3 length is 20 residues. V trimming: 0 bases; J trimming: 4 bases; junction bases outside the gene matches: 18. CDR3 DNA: TGCGCCAGCAGTGAGTCGACACCGGACAGGGGAGGCCTTGCGCCCTATGGCTACACCTTC. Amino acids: CASSESTPDRGGLAPYGYTF.

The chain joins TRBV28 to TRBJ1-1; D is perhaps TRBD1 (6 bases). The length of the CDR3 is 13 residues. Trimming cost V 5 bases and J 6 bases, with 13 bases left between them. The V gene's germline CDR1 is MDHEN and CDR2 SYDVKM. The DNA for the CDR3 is TGTGCCAGCAGTCCGGGGGCGGCGGCTGAAGCTTTCTTT. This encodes CASSPGAAAEAFF. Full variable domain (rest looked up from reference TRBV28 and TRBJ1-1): DVKVTQSSRYLVKRTGEKVFLECVQDMDHENMFWYRQDPGLGLRLIYFSYDVKMKEKGDIPEGYSVSREKKERFSLILESASTNQTSMYLCASSPGAAAEAFFGQGTRLTVV.

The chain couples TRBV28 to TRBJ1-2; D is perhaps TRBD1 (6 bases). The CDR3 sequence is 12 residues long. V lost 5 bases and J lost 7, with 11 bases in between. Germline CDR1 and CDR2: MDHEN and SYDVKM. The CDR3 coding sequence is TGTGCCAGCAGTCGTACAGGGACTGGCTACACCTTC. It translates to CASSRTGTGYTF.

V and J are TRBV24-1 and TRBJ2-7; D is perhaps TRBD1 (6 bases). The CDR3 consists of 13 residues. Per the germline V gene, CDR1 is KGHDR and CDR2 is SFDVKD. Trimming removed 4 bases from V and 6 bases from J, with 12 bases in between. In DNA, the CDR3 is TGTGCCACCAGTGACCCGACAGGTCGCGAGCAGTACTTC. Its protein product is CATSDPTGREQYF.

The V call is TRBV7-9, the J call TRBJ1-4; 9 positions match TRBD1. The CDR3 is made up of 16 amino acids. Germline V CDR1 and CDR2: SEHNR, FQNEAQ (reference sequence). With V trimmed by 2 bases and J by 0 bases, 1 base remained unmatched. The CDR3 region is CASSLYRGPTNEKLFF. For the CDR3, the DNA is TGTGCCAGCAGCTTATACAGGGGGCCAACTAATGAAAAACTGTTTTTT.

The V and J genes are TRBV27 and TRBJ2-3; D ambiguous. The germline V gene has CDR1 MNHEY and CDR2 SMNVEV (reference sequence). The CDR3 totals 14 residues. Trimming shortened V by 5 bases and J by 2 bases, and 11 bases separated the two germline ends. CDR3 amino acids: CASSTLGITDTQYF. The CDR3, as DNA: TGTGCCAGCAGTACTTTGGGTATCACAGATACGCAGTATTTT.

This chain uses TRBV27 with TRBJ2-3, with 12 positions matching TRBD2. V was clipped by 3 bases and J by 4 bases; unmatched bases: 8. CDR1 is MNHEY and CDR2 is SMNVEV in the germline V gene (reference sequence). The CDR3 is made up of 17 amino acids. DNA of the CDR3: TGTGCCAGCAGTTTTCTAGCGGGGGGGCGCCTTGCAGATACGCAGTATTTT. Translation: CASSFLAGGRLADTQYF.

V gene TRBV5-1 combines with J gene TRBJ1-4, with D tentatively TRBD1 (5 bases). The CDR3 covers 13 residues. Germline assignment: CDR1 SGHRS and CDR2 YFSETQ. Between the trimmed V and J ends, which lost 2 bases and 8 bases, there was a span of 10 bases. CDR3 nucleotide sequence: TGCGCCAGCAGCTTTGGAGGGGACGAAAAACTGTTTTTT. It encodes CASSFGGDEKLFF.

CDR3 in amino acids: CASSRGTGGNEQYF. Here the CDR3 DNA reads TGCGCCAGCAGCCGAGGGACAGGGGGCAACGAGCAGTACTTC. The chain uses TRBV4-3 and TRBJ2-7, with 12 bases that match TRBD1. CDR3 length: 14 amino acids. Germline CDR1 reads LGHNA; CDR2 reads YSLEER. J lost 5 bases, V lost 4 bases, and 3 bases had no gene match.

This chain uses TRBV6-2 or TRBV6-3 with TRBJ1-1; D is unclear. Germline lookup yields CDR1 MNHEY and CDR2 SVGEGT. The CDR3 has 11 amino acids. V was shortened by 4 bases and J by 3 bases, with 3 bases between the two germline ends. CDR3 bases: TGTGCCAGCAGTTTGTACACTGAAGCTTTCTTT. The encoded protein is CASSLYTEAFF.

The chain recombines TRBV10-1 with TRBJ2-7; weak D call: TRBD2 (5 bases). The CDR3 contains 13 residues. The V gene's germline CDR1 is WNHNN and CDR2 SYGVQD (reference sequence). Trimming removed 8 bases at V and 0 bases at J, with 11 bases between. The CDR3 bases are TGCGCCAGCGGCGGGCGGTACTCCTACGAGCAGTACTTC. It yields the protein CASGGRYSYEQYF.

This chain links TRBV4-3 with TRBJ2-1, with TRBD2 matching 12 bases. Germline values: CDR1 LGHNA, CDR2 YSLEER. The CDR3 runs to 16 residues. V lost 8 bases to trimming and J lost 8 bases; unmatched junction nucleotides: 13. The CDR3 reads CASRQVSSGGAHEQFF. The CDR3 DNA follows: TGCGCCAGCCGACAAGTGTCTAGCGGGGGGGCCCATGAGCAGTTCTTC.

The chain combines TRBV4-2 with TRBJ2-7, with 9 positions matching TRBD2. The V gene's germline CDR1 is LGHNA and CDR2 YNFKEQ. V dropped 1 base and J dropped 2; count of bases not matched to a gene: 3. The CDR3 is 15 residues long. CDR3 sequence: CASSQVPSGAYEQYF. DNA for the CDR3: TGTGCCAGCAGCCAAGTGCCTAGCGGGGCCTACGAGCAGTACTTC.